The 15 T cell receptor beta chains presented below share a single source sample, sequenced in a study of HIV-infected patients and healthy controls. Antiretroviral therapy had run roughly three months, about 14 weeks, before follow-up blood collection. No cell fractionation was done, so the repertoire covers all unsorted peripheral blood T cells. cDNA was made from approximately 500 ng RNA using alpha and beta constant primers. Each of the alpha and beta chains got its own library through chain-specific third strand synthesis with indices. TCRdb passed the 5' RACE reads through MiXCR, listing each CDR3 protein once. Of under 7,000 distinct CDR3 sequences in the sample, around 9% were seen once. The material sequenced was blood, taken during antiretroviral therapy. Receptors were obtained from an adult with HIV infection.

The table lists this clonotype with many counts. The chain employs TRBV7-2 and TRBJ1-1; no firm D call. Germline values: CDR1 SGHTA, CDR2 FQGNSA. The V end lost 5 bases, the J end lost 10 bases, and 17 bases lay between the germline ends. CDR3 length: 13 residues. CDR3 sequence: CASSLFVDNGAFF. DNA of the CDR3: TGTGCCAGCAGCCTCTTCGTAGACAACGGAGCTTTCTTT.

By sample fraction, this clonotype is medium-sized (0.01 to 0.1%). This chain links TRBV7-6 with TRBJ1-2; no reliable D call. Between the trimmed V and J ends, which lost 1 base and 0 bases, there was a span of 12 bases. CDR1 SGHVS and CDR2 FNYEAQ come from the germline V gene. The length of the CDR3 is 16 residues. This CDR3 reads CASSLGASGANYGYTF. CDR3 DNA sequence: TGTGCCAGCAGCTTAGGTGCGAGTGGAGCTAACTATGGCTACACCTTC.

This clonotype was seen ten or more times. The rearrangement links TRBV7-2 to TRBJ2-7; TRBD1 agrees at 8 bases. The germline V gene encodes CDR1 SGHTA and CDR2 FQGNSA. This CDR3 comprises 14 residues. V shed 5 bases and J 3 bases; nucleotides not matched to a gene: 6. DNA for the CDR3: TGTGCCAGCAGCGGAGGACAGGGCGGCTACGAGCAGTACTTC. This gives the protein CASSGGQGGYEQYF.

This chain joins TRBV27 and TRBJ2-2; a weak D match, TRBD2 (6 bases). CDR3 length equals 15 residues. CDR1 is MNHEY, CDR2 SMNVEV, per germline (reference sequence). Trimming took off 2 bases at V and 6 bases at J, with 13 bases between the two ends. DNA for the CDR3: TGTGCCAGCAGTTTAGCCCCAAGGAGGGCCGGGGAGCTGTTTTTT. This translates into CASSLAPRRAGELFF.

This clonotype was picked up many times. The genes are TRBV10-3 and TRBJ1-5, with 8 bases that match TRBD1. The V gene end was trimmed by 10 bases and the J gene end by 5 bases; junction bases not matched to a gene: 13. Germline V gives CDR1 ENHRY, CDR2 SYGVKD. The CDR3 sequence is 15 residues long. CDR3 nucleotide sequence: TGTGCCAGTGCGACAGGGGCCTTAGGCGATCAGCCCCAGCATTTT. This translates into CASATGALGDQPQHF.

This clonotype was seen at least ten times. CDR3 in amino acids: CASSTQRGAGEAFF. CDR3 nucleotide sequence: TGTGCCAGCAGCACGCAGAGGGGCGCAGGTGAAGCTTTCTTT. This chain links TRBV3-1 with TRBJ1-1, with D perhaps TRBD1 (5 bases). V dropped 5 bases and J dropped 7 bases, with 17 bases sitting between them. This CDR3 comprises 14 residues. CDR1 LGHDT and CDR2 YNNKEL come from the germline V gene (reference sequence). The whole variable domain, remainder taken from reference TRBV3-1 and TRBJ1-1, is DTAVSQTPKYLVTQMGNDKSIKCEQNLGHDTMYWYKQDSKKFLKIMFSYNNKELIINETVPNRFSPKSPDKAHLNLHINSLELGDSAVYFCASSTQRGAGEAFFGQGTRLTVV.

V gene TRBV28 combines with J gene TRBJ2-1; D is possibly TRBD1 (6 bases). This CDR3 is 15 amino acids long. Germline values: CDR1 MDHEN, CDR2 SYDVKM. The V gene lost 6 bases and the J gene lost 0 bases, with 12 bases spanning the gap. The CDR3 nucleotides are TGTGCCAGCAGAACCGACAGGAGCTCCTACAATGAGCAGTTCTTC. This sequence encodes CASRTDRSSYNEQFF. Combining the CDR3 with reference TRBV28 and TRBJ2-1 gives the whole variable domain DVKVTQSSRYLVKRTGEKVFLECVQDMDHENMFWYRQDPGLGLRLIYFSYDVKMKEKGDIPEGYSVSREKKERFSLILESASTNQTSMYLCASRTDRSSYNEQFFGPGTRLTVL.

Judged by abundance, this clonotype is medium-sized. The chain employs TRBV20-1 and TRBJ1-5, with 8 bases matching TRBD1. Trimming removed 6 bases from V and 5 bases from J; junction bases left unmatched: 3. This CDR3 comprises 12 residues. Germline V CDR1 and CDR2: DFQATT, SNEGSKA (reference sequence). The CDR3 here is CSALTGDQPQHF. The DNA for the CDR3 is TGCAGTGCGCTGACAGGGGATCAGCCCCAGCATTTT.

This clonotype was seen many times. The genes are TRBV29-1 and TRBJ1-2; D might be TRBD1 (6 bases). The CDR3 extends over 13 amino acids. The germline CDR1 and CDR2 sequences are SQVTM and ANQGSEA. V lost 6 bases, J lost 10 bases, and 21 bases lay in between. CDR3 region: CSVATGTYTSYTF. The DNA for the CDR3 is TGCAGCGTGGCCACCGGGACATATACCTCCTACACCTTC.

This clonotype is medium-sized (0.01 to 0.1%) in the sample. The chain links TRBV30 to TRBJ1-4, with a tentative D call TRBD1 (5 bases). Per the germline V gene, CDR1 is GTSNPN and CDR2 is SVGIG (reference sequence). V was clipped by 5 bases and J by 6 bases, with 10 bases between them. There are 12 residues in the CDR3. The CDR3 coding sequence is TGTGCCTGGCAGGGAAGAGATGAAAAACTGTTTTTT. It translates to CAWQGRDEKLFF.

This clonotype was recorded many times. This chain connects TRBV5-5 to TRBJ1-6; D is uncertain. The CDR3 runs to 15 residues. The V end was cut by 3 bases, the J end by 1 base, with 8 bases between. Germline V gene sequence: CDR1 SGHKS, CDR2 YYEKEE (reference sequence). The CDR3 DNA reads TGTGCCAGCAGCTGGACTGGGTCCTATAATTCACCCCTCCACTTT. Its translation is CASSWTGSYNSPLHF.

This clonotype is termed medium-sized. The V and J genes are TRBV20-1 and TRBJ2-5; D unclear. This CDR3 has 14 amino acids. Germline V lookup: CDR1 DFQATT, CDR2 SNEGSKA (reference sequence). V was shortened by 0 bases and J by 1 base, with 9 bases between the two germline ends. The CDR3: CSARDPGRQETQYF. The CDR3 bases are TGCAGTGCTAGAGATCCGGGCCGCCAAGAGACCCAGTACTTC.

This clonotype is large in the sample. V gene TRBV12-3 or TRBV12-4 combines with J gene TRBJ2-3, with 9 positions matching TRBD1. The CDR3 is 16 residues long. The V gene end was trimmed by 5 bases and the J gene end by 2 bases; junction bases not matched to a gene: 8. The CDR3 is CASSGTGFGATDTQYF. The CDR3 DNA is TGTGCCAGCAGTGGGACAGGGTTTGGGGCCACAGATACGCAGTATTTT.

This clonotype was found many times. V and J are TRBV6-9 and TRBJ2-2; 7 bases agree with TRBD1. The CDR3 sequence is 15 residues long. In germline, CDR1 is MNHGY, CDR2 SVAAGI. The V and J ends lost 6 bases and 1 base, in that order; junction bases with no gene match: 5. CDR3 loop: CASRPGQRNTGELFF. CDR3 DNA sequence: TGTGCCAGCAGGCCGGGACAGCGGAACACCGGGGAGCTGTTTTTT.

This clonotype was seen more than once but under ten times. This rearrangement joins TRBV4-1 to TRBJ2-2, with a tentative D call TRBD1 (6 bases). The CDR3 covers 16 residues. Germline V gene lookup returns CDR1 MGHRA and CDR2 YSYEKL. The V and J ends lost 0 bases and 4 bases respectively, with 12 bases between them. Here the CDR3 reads CASSQEFAGVTGELFF. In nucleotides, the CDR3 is TGCGCCAGCAGCCAAGAATTCGCAGGGGTCACCGGGGAGCTGTTTTTT.